These 30 T cell receptor beta chains share one sample of origin, sequenced in a study of T-cell reconstitution after alpha-beta-depleted transplantation in children. Construction of the TCRbeta library involved unique molecular identifiers. TCRdb reprocessed the PCR reads with MiXCR, giving one entry per CDR3 protein. The repertoire holds around 960,000 distinct CDR3 sequences, with roughly 29% as singletons. The sequencing used PBMCs, mostly from graft donor cells, collected 360 days after TCRalphabeta/CD19-depleted stem cell transplant. The receptors stem from a boy younger than two who had a stem cell transplant for SCID, so the T cells may come from the graft donor.

The chain joins TRBV4-1 to TRBJ2-7, with TRBD1 matching 7 bases. Germline values: CDR1 MGHRA, CDR2 YSYEKL. J was trimmed by 2 bases and V by 0 bases; bases with no gene match: 4. This CDR3 has 15 residues. CDR3 sequence (DNA): TGCGCCAGCAGCCAAGAGGGGACAGCTACCTACGAGCAGTACTTC. Its protein is CASSQEGTATYEQYF.

In its sample, this clonotype was seen a few times. This chain links TRBV25-1 with TRBJ1-6; TRBD1 agrees at 10 bases. V shed 8 bases, J shed 8 bases, and the junction held 9 bases outside the gene matches. The V gene's germline CDR1 is MGHDK and CDR2 SYGVNS. The CDR3 is 15 amino acids. The CDR3 reads CASGGTGTGDSPLHF. The CDR3 nucleotides are TGTGCCAGCGGAGGAACCGGGACAGGGGATTCACCCCTCCACTTT.

The chain joins TRBV20-1 to TRBJ2-5; 12 bases align to TRBD2. The length of the CDR3 is 16 residues. V dropped 4 bases and J dropped 5; count of bases not matched to a gene: 11. The germline V gene encodes CDR1 DFQATT and CDR2 SNEGSKA (reference sequence). Here the CDR3 DNA reads TGCAGTGCTACCCTAGCGGGGGGGCCTTTTTTGGAGACCCAGTACTTC. This translates into CSATLAGGPFLETQYF.

This clonotype has just a few counts. V is TRBV24-1 and J is TRBJ2-3; D is unclear. V lost 4 bases, J lost 7 bases, and 14 bases lay in between. The CDR3 runs to 14 residues. CDR1 and CDR2 (germline): KGHDR, SFDVKD. The CDR3 DNA sequence: TGTGCCACCAGTGACCCTGGACCCCCACATACGCAGTATTTT. It yields the protein CATSDPGPPHTQYF.

This sequence joins TRBV5-1 and TRBJ1-1, with 10 bases aligning to TRBD1. Germline V lookup: CDR1 SGHRS, CDR2 YFSETQ. This CDR3 contains 15 residues. Losses at the gene ends were 4 bases for V and 4 bases for J; bases not matched to a gene: 7. As DNA, the CDR3 is TGCGCCAGCAGCCTGGGGACAGGGGCGGTCACTGAAGCTTTCTTT. This translates into CASSLGTGAVTEAFF.

V is TRBV12-3 or TRBV12-4 and J is TRBJ2-1; 9 bases fit TRBD2. The CDR3 loop spans 14 amino acids. V was pared by 6 bases and J by 7 bases, with 7 bases of the junction left unmatched. As DNA, the CDR3 is TGTGCCAGCAGACGCGGGGGGGCCTTGAATGAGCAGTTCTTC. It yields the protein CASRRGGALNEQFF.

J is TRBJ1-5 and V is TRBV20-1; tentatively, D is TRBD1 (6 bases). The CDR3 is 16 amino acids. Trimming took off 0 bases at V and 2 bases at J, with 14 bases between the two ends. The germline gives CDR1 DFQATT, CDR2 SNEGSKA (reference sequence). CDR3 amino acids: CSARDMGAIGNQPQHF. The CDR3, as DNA: TGCAGTGCTAGAGATATGGGGGCGATTGGCAATCAGCCCCAGCATTTT.

The chain joins TRBV21-1 to TRBJ2-7. TRBV21-1 is tagged as a pseudogene. The CDR3 sequence is 12 residues long. CDR3 DNA sequence: TGTGCCAGCACCCCATGGGGCTACGAGCAGTACTTC. Translated: CASTPWGYEQYF.

V gene TRBV7-9 combines with J gene TRBJ2-2; D uncertain. The length of the CDR3 is 12 residues. The ends were cut back, 5 bases at V and 5 bases at J, with 6 bases in the middle. Germline V gene lookup returns CDR1 SEHNR and CDR2 FQNEAQ (reference sequence). CDR3 nucleotides: TGTGCCAGCAGCCCTTGGACCGGGGAGCTGTTTTTT. The encoded protein is CASSPWTGELFF.

This clonotype was seen a handful of times. This rearrangement joins TRBV4-3 to TRBJ2-3; 7 nucleotides agree with TRBD2. With 0 bases clipped from V and 8 bases from J, the junction kept 5 bases outside the gene matches. Germline V gives CDR1 LGHNA, CDR2 YSLEER. The CDR3 is 14 amino acids. The CDR3 spells CASSQDGGDGTQYF. DNA of the CDR3: TGCGCCAGCAGCCAAGATGGGGGGGACGGTACGCAGTATTTT.

This rearrangement joins TRBV4-3 to TRBJ1-1; D is uncertain. Trimming left V 1 base short and J 5 bases short, with 8 bases between. Germline CDR1 LGHNA, CDR2 YSLEER. The CDR3 runs to 13 residues. The CDR3 loop reads CASSQGATTEAFF. The CDR3 region has the DNA TGCGCCAGCAGCCAAGGCGCCACGACTGAAGCTTTCTTT.

The sample holds one count of this clonotype. The chain links TRBV11-1 to TRBJ2-1; TRBD2 matches at 12 bases. The germline V gene has CDR1 SGHAT and CDR2 FQDESV (reference sequence). J lost 0 bases, V lost 10 bases, and 13 bases had no gene match. This CDR3 comprises 18 residues. The CDR3, as DNA: TGTGCCACAATCCGTGGGCTAGCGGGGGGGAGCTCCTACAATGAGCAGTTCTTC. It encodes CATIRGLAGGSSYNEQFF.

The V gene is TRBV5-1, the J gene TRBJ2-6; no firm D call. The CDR3 consists of 16 residues. V dropped 2 bases and J dropped 0 bases, with 9 bases sitting between them. The germline V gene has CDR1 SGHRS and CDR2 YFSETQ. The CDR3 nucleotides are TGCGCCAGCAGCTTCGGCAGCAGCTCTGGGGCCAACGTCCTGACTTTC. This encodes CASSFGSSSGANVLTF.

In DNA, the CDR3 is TGTGCCAGCAGTTACTCGAAAGCGGGGGGCCGAAAGAGCTACAATGAGCAGTTCTTC. Amino acids: CASSYSKAGGRKSYNEQFF. The chain employs TRBV6-5 and TRBJ2-1; 9 bases fit TRBD2. V lost 0 bases to trimming and J lost 3 bases; unmatched junction nucleotides: 12. This CDR3 is built from 19 residues. CDR1 MNHEY and CDR2 SVGAGI come from the germline V gene.

The chain links TRBV7-2 to TRBJ2-7, with TRBD1 identical over 7 bases. The CDR3 is made up of 16 amino acids. The V gene's germline CDR1 is SGHTA and CDR2 FQGNSA. V shed 3 bases and J 5 bases; nucleotides not matched to a gene: 13. CDR3 DNA sequence: TGTGCCAGCAGCTTTGGACGCGACAGGGTTTTCAACGAGCAGTACTTC. It encodes CASSFGRDRVFNEQYF.

This clonotype was observed a handful of times. The chain uses TRBV20-1 and TRBJ2-1; possibly TRBD1 for D (5 bases). Germline V gene data show CDR1 as DFQATT and CDR2 as SNEGSKA (reference sequence). This CDR3 is built from 17 residues. V was clipped by 3 bases and J by 0 bases, with 18 bases between them. The DNA of the CDR3 is TGCAGTGCTAGGAGTGCGGTAGGGGCCCGCTCCTACAATGAGCAGTTCTTC. Translating it yields CSARSAVGARSYNEQFF.

The table lists this clonotype with a few counts. The V gene is TRBV7-9, the J gene TRBJ1-4, with 7 bases fitting TRBD1. Germline V CDR1 and CDR2: SEHNR, FQNEAQ (reference sequence). V was clipped by 3 bases and J by 4 bases; unmatched bases: 5. CDR3 length: 15 amino acids. Written as DNA, the CDR3 is TGTGCCAGCAGCTTCAGGACAGGCGGTAATGAAAAACTGTTTTTT. The encoded protein is CASSFRTGGNEKLFF. The complete variable domain, with remaining parts taken from reference TRBV7-9 and TRBJ1-4, reads DTGVSQNPRHKITKRGQNVTFRCDPISEHNRLYWYRQTLGQGPEFLTYFQNEAQLEKSRLLSDRFSAERPKGSFSTLEIQRTEQGDSAMYLCASSFRTGGNEKLFFGSGTQLSVL.

This clonotype was seen a few times. The chain is built from TRBV25-1 and TRBJ2-5; 10 bases agree with TRBD2. The J segment lost 2 bases and the V segment lost 5 bases, leaving 14 bases of the junction unmatched. The germline CDR1 and CDR2 sequences are MGHDK and SYGVNS. The CDR3 runs 18 residues. The CDR3 coding sequence is TGTGCCAGCAGTCCGATCGGGAAACTAGCGGGGCAACAAGAGACCCAGTACTTC. Translation: CASSPIGKLAGQQETQYF. Using reference TRBV25-1 and TRBJ2-5 for the parts outside the CDR3, the full variable domain is EADIYQTPRYLVIGTGKKITLECSQTMGHDKMYWYQQDPGMELHLIHYSYGVNSTEKGDLSSESTVSRIRTEHFPLTLESARPSHTSQYLCASSPIGKLAGQQETQYFGPGTRLLVL.

V and J are TRBV5-1 and TRBJ2-3; D assignment may be TRBD1 or TRBD2 (5 bases each). V was clipped by 4 bases and J by 3 bases, with 15 bases between them. The CDR3 sequence is 15 residues long. CDR1 is SGHRS, CDR2 YFSETQ, per germline. The CDR3 loop reads CASSLQGTVTDTQYF. CDR3 DNA: TGCGCCAGCAGCCTACAAGGGACGGTGACAGATACGCAGTATTTT.

This clonotype has a handful of counts. This chain joins TRBV3-1 and TRBJ1-1; TRBD1 might be the D (5 bases). Germline CDR1 and CDR2: LGHDT and YNNKEL (reference sequence). Trimming shortened V by 0 bases and J by 10 bases, and 12 bases separated the two germline ends. The CDR3 runs to 13 residues. The CDR3 loop reads CASSQERRGRAFF. As DNA, the CDR3 is TGTGCCAGCAGCCAAGAGAGGAGGGGTCGAGCTTTCTTT.

This clonotype appeared a few times. The rearrangement uses TRBV4-3 and TRBJ1-2, with a tentative D call TRBD1 (5 bases). Trimming shortened V by 4 bases and J by 4 bases, and 16 bases separated the two germline ends. This CDR3 region has 15 residues. Germline V lookup: CDR1 LGHNA, CDR2 YSLEER. CDR3 nucleotides: TGCGCCAGCAGCCGTGGGGACGTAGCGCTCTATGGCTACACCTTC. Translating it yields CASSRGDVALYGYTF.

This CDR3 reads CASSVGTEYVSEQYF. The CDR3 DNA follows: TGCGCCAGCAGCGTCGGGACCGAGTACGTGAGCGAGCAGTACTTC. The chain employs TRBV5-1 and TRBJ2-7; the D call may be TRBD1 or TRBD2 (5 bases each). Between the trimmed V and J ends, which lost 4 bases and 6 bases, there was a span of 20 bases. Germline V gene sequence: CDR1 SGHRS, CDR2 YFSETQ. There are 15 residues in the CDR3.

The chain recombines TRBV3-1 with TRBJ2-1, with no clear D. Deletions cut 4 bases from V and 5 bases from J, with 12 bases between. The CDR3 covers 14 residues. From germline, CDR1 is LGHDT and CDR2 YNNKEL (reference sequence). The CDR3 protein is CASSPRALDNEQFF. CDR3 sequence (DNA): TGTGCCAGCAGCCCTCGGGCCTTAGACAATGAGCAGTTCTTC.

This clonotype occurred a few times. The J gene is TRBJ1-4, the V gene TRBV12-3 or TRBV12-4; 7 positions match TRBD1. With V trimmed by 3 bases and J by 2 bases, 9 bases remained unmatched. The CDR3 is 17 amino acids. The DNA of the CDR3 is TGTGCCAGCAGTTTTAGGGAAACAGGGGAGACTAATGAAAAACTGTTTTTT. Translated: CASSFRETGETNEKLFF.

V is TRBV20-1 and J is TRBJ2-3, with D tentatively TRBD2 (5 bases). CDR1 is DFQATT, CDR2 SNEGSKA, per germline (reference sequence). Between the trimmed V and J ends, which lost 6 bases and 2 bases, there was a span of 12 bases. This CDR3 contains 13 residues. CDR3: CSAGSGFTDTQYF. DNA for the CDR3: TGCAGTGCCGGAAGCGGATTCACAGATACGCAGTATTTT.

The gene calls are TRBV7-2 and TRBJ2-1; D gene uncertain. The CDR3 is made up of 13 amino acids. Between the trimmed V and J ends, which lost 5 bases and 5 bases, there was a span of 10 bases. Germline V CDR1 and CDR2: SGHTA, FQGNSA. For the CDR3, the DNA is TGTGCCAGCAGCCTCTATCTGAACAATGAGCAGTTCTTC. Protein: CASSLYLNNEQFF.

This clonotype was seen only a few times. The chain recombines TRBV5-1 with TRBJ2-3; 10 positions match TRBD2. This CDR3 region has 15 residues. The germline V gene has CDR1 SGHRS and CDR2 YFSETQ. V shed 4 bases and J 3 bases; nucleotides not matched to a gene: 5. As DNA, the CDR3 is TGCGCCAGCAGCCGGACTAGCGGAACTACAGATACGCAGTATTTT. Translation gives CASSRTSGTTDTQYF.

This clonotype came up a few times. The chain carries TRBV20-1 and TRBJ1-1, with D unresolved. The CDR3 length is 13 residues. V lost 0 bases, J lost 1 base, and 6 bases lay in between. CDR1 is DFQATT, CDR2 SNEGSKA, per germline (reference sequence). The CDR3 here is CSARERGNTEAFF. CDR3 coding DNA: TGCAGTGCTAGAGAGCGGGGGAACACTGAAGCTTTCTTT.

This clonotype has more than one count but fewer than ten. The chain uses TRBV28 and TRBJ2-4, with 9 bases aligning to TRBD1. Unmatched junction bases numbered 7, after V lost 3 bases and J lost 4 bases. The germline V gene encodes CDR1 MDHEN and CDR2 SYDVKM. This CDR3 is 16 amino acids long. The CDR3 DNA follows: TGTGCCAGCAGTTTGGGACAGGGCGTTTTGAAAAACATTCAGTACTTC. Amino acid sequence: CASSLGQGVLKNIQYF.

This clonotype has only one observation. J is TRBJ2-2 and V is TRBV18, with 8 positions matching TRBD2. The V segment lost 0 bases and the J segment 4 bases; nucleotides outside the gene matches: 7. Germline-derived CDR1 and CDR2 are KGHSH and LQKENI. CDR3 length equals 17 residues. In nucleotides, the CDR3 is TGTGCCAGCTCACCACCGGGGGGACTAGTCGGCACCGGGGAGCTGTTTTTT. This codes for CASSPPGGLVGTGELFF.